Following are 25 T cell receptor beta chains from one sample sequenced in a study of persistence of HIV-infected CD4 T cells (dated by TCRdb to about 2020). Their cognate antigens are unknown. Reading the label with the study, this specimen's treatment or condition is: suppressive antiretroviral therapy. Cells were stimulated with lysates of CMV-infected fibroblasts at 9.5 to 10 ug/mL. Memory populations depleted of antigen-responding cells were obtained by sorting nonresponding CD40L-negative CD69-negative CD45RO-high memory CD4+ T cells. TCRbeta repertoires were sequenced from genomic DNA with the immunoSEQ hsTCRB assay version 4 in survey mode. This immuneACCESS table, as held by TCRdb, lists in-frame sequences with V and J called but not all clones. Of the missing ones, under half trace to an unresolved V gene in checked studies; the others have no known cause. The table for this sample lists 46,000 or so clones; under 85% of them were counted only once. The top ten hold 2.5% to 3.5% of the sample.

This sample comprised CD4+ T cells sorted from PBMCs after approximately 19-hour stimulation, obtained from a patient who received antiretroviral therapy. The cell subset or site label on this specimen signifies: CD40L-CD69- CD45RO-high memory CD4 T cells not responding to CMV lysate. All receptors derive from an adult man with HIV who was CMV-seropositive.

The gene calls are TRBV19 and TRBJ2-2; 10 bases are shared with TRBD2. The germline CDR1 and CDR2 sequences are LNHDA and SQIVND (reference sequence). Trimming at V came to 6 bases and at J to 7 bases, leaving 14 bases not matched to a gene. The CDR3 spans 17 residues. The CDR3 spells CASRGVQREGLGGELFF. The CDR3 bases are TGTGCCAGTAGGGGTGTGCAGCGGGAGGGCCTCGGCGGGGAGCTGTTTTTT.

V is TRBV4-2 and J is TRBJ2-7; 8 nucleotides agree with TRBD2. V lost 8 bases, J lost 1 base, and 4 bases stayed unmatched. The CDR3 contains 13 residues. Germline V gives CDR1 LGHNA, CDR2 YNFKEQ. The CDR3 DNA follows: TGTGCCAGCGCTACGGGGGGGTCCTACGAGCAGTACTTC. Protein: CASATGGSYEQYF.

This sequence joins TRBV3-1 (or the pseudogene TRBV3-2) and TRBJ2-6; D is perhaps TRBD1 or TRBD2 (5 bases each). With 2 bases removed from V and 4 bases from J, the gap between germline ends came to 12 bases. CDR3 length: 16 amino acids. Germline V gene lookup returns CDR1 LGHDT and CDR2 YNNKEL (reference sequence). The CDR3 sequence: CASSQRSGLGANVLTF. The CDR3 nucleotides are TGTGCCAGCAGCCAAAGATCGGGGCTCGGGGCCAACGTCCTGACTTTC.

V usage is TRBV19 and J usage is TRBJ1-5, with 7 bases matching TRBD1. The CDR3 consists of 16 residues. V was pared by 2 bases and J by 2 bases, with 6 bases of the junction left unmatched. Germline V gene data show CDR1 as LNHDA and CDR2 as SQIVND (reference sequence). CDR3 coding DNA: TGTGCCAGTAGTATACCCTTAACAGGGGGCAATCAGCCCCAGCATTTT. Amino acid sequence: CASSIPLTGGNQPQHF. The full variable domain, with the rest looked up from reference TRBV19 and TRBJ1-5, is DGGITQSPKYLFRKEGQNVTLSCEQNLNHDAMYWYRQDPGQGLRLIYYSQIVNDFQKGDIAEGYSVSREKKESFPLTVTSAQKNPTAFYLCASSIPLTGGNQPQHFGDGTRLSIL.

This chain connects TRBV5-6 to TRBJ1-5, with D unresolved. Trimming took 0 bases from V and 4 from J, leaving 5 bases between them. CDR1 and CDR2 from the germline V gene are SGHDT and YYEEEE. The CDR3 runs to 13 residues. The CDR3 region is CASSLDRNQPQHF. CDR3 in DNA: TGTGCCAGCAGCTTGGATCGGAATCAGCCCCAGCATTTT. Combining the CDR3 with reference TRBV5-6 and TRBJ1-5 gives the whole variable domain DAGVTQSPTHLIKTRGQQVTLRCSPKSGHDTVSWYQQALGQGPQFIFQYYEEEERQRGNFPDRFSGHQFPNYSSELNVNALLLGDSALYLCASSLDRNQPQHFGDGTRLSIL.

The chain has TRBV6-2 or TRBV6-3 and TRBJ2-7; D is possibly TRBD2 (7 bases). The CDR3 runs to 15 residues. From germline, CDR1 is MNHEY and CDR2 SVGEGT. Deletions cut 7 bases from V and 2 bases from J, with 18 bases between. CDR3 in amino acids: CASTPGGGRAYEQYF. The CDR3 DNA reads TGTGCCAGCACCCCGGGGGGCGGGAGAGCCTACGAGCAGTACTTC.

The chain couples TRBV5-4 to TRBJ2-2; 7 nucleotides match TRBD2. Trimming took 4 bases from V and 3 from J; bases not matched to a gene: 6. Germline CDR1 reads SGHNT; CDR2 reads YYREEE (reference sequence). The CDR3 length is 15 residues. The CDR3 region has the DNA TGTGCCAGCAGCGCCCCGGGACTATACACCGGGGAGCTGTTTTTT. Translated, it gives CASSAPGLYTGELFF.

V gene TRBV2 combines with J gene TRBJ1-3; D is perhaps TRBD1 (6 bases). V was clipped by 5 bases and J by 0 bases, with 14 bases between them. Germline V gene lookup returns CDR1 SNHLY and CDR2 FYNNEI. CDR3 length: 16 amino acids. DNA for the CDR3: TGTGCCAGCAGTCAAGGACAGCTGTTCTCTGGAAACACCATATATTTT. Protein product: CASSQGQLFSGNTIYF.

This clone was seen a handful of times. This sequence joins TRBV5-1 and TRBJ2-5, with TRBD1 identical over 7 bases. The CDR3 runs 17 residues. Looked up from germline, CDR1 is SGHRS and CDR2 is YFSETQ. Trimming at V came to 4 bases and at J to 5 bases, leaving 17 bases not matched to a gene. CDR3 protein: CASSHGRGTDRAETQYF. The CDR3 DNA sequence: TGCGCCAGCAGCCACGGCAGGGGGACCGACAGGGCCGAGACCCAGTACTTC. The full variable domain, its missing parts supplied by reference TRBV5-1 and TRBJ2-5, is KAGVTQTPRYLIKTRGQQVTLSCSPISGHRSVSWYQQTPGQGLQFLFEYFSETQRNKGNFPGRFSGRQFSNSRSEMNVSTLELGDSALYLCASSHGRGTDRAETQYFGPGTRLLVL.

The gene calls are TRBV11-3 and TRBJ2-3; D is possibly TRBD2 (6 bases). CDR1 SGHNT and CDR2 YENEEA come from the germline V gene. Trimming took 1 base from V and 5 from J, leaving 7 bases between them. The CDR3 loop spans 13 amino acids. CDR3 nucleotides: TGTGCCAGCAGCTTAGGGAGGGGAGATACGCAGTATTTT. It is translated as CASSLGRGDTQYF.

Relative to its sample, this clone is medium-sized. The rearrangement links TRBV18 to TRBJ1-1; 8 nucleotides agree with TRBD1. The CDR3 contains 14 residues. V shed 3 bases and J 4 bases; nucleotides not matched to a gene: 4. Germline CDR1 and CDR2: KGHSH and LQKENI. Here the CDR3 DNA reads TGTGCCAGCTCACCGGGACAGGTCGGCACTGAAGCTTTCTTT. Amino acid sequence: CASSPGQVGTEAFF. Based on the CDR3 plus reference TRBV18 and TRBJ1-1, the full variable domain is NAGVMQNPRHLVRRRGQEARLRCSPMKGHSHVYWYRQLPEEGLKFMVYLQKENIIDESGMPKERFSAEFPKEGPSILRIQQVVRGDSAAYFCASSPGQVGTEAFFGQGTRLTVV.

The chain uses TRBV25-1 and TRBJ1-2, with 8 bases that match TRBD1. With 0 bases clipped from V and 4 bases from J, the junction kept 4 bases outside the gene matches. Germline-derived CDR1 and CDR2 are MGHDK and SYGVNS. The CDR3 has 15 residues. This CDR3 is CASSEYGDRPYGYTF. In nucleotides, the CDR3 is TGTGCCAGCAGTGAATACGGGGACAGGCCCTATGGCTACACCTTC.

The rearrangement links TRBV5-1 to TRBJ1-4; D unresolved. This CDR3 is 15 amino acids long. Trimming removed 0 bases at V and 13 bases at J, with 19 bases between. From germline, CDR1 is SGHRS and CDR2 YFSETQ. The DNA of the CDR3 is TGCGCCAGCAGCTTGGAGGGCCAGGCCCTAGGCGGACTGTTTTTT. It specifies CASSLEGQALGGLFF. The entire variable domain, with the rest obtained from reference TRBV5-1 and TRBJ1-4, is as follows: KAGVTQTPRYLIKTRGQQVTLSCSPISGHRSVSWYQQTPGQGLQFLFEYFSETQRNKGNFPGRFSGRQFSNSRSEMNVSTLELGDSALYLCASSLEGQALGGLFFGSGTQLSVL.

This clone has a handful of counts. The chain carries TRBV3-1 (or the pseudogene TRBV3-2) and TRBJ2-7; D call uncertain. V shed 1 base and J shed 5 bases, with 6 bases lying between them. Germline V gene data show CDR1 as LGHDT and CDR2 as YNNKEL (reference sequence). This CDR3 has 12 amino acids. The CDR3 reads CASSQGINEQYF. The CDR3 DNA is TGTGCCAGCAGCCAAGGAATCAACGAGCAGTACTTC.

The J gene is TRBJ2-1, the V gene TRBV6-4, with 7 bases aligning to TRBD1. V was clipped by 5 bases and J by 4 bases; unmatched bases: 2. CDR3 length: 13 residues. Germline V lookup: CDR1 MRHNA, CDR2 SNTAGT. CDR3 DNA sequence: TGTGCCAGCAGTCAACAGGGGTACAATGAGCAGTTCTTC. It specifies CASSQQGYNEQFF.

This clone has more than one count but fewer than ten. The J gene is TRBJ1-2, the V gene TRBV24-1; perhaps TRBD1 as D (5 bases). Deletions cut 4 bases from V and 5 bases from J, with 13 bases between. CDR3 length: 14 residues. Germline loops: CDR1 KGHDR, CDR2 SFDVKD. The CDR3 DNA is TGTGCCACCAGTGACGAGACAGTTGTTTATGGCTACACCTTC. Protein sequence: CATSDETVVYGYTF.

The chain has TRBV3-1 (or the pseudogene TRBV3-2) and TRBJ1-1; D not resolved. CDR1 and CDR2 (germline): LGHDT, YNNKEL (reference sequence). The CDR3 extends over 11 amino acids. The V and J ends lost 4 bases and 3 bases respectively, with 3 bases between them. CDR3 residues: CASSLDTEAFF. The CDR3 DNA reads TGTGCCAGCAGCCTAGACACTGAAGCTTTCTTT.

V is TRBV27 and J is TRBJ1-1, with D unresolved. In germline, CDR1 is MNHEY, CDR2 SMNVEV (reference sequence). This CDR3 region has 13 residues. The ends were cut back, 5 bases at V and 0 bases at J, with 7 bases in the middle. The CDR3 DNA follows: TGTGCCAGCAGTCGACAAATGAACACTGAAGCTTTCTTT. Its translation is CASSRQMNTEAFF.

CDR3 residues: CASSLRQATDTQYF. CDR3 nucleotide sequence: TGTGCCAGCAGCTTAAGACAGGCCACAGATACGCAGTATTTT. V and J are TRBV7-2 and TRBJ2-3; D may be TRBD1 (6 bases). Trimming pared 2 bases from V and 2 bases from J, leaving 8 bases between. CDR3 length equals 14 residues. Looked up from germline, CDR1 is SGHTA and CDR2 is FQGNSA.

The chain carries TRBV3-1 (or the pseudogene TRBV3-2) and TRBJ2-4; maybe TRBD1 (6 bases). Germline CDR1 is LGHDT and CDR2 is YNNKEL (reference sequence). Trimming took 4 bases from V and 6 from J, leaving 13 bases between them. CDR3 length equals 14 residues. Written as DNA, the CDR3 is TGTGCCAGCAGCCTCTTACAGGGTAGAAACATTCAGTACTTC. Protein product: CASSLLQGRNIQYF.

The chain joins TRBV5-1 to TRBJ2-7; possibly TRBD1 for D (6 bases). The CDR3 spans 13 residues. Per germline, CDR1 SGHRS and CDR2 YFSETQ. V dropped 3 bases and J dropped 3 bases, with 10 bases sitting between them. The CDR3 here is CASSSTGNYEQYF. Written as DNA, the CDR3 is TGCGCCAGCAGCTCCACAGGGAACTACGAGCAGTACTTC.

V gene TRBV19 combines with J gene TRBJ2-2, with 10 bases aligning to TRBD1. The germline V gene encodes CDR1 LNHDA and CDR2 SQIVND (reference sequence). V dropped 4 bases and J dropped 4; count of bases not matched to a gene: 6. There are 16 residues in the CDR3. CDR3 sequence (DNA): TGTGCCAGTAGTACCCCGACAGGGGGCAGCACCGGGGAGCTGTTTTTT. It is translated as CASSTPTGGSTGELFF.

This chain joins TRBV4-2 and TRBJ2-3; the D is unclear. V was shortened by 0 bases and J by 0 bases, with 13 bases between the two germline ends. CDR1 and CDR2 from the germline V gene are LGHNA and YNFKEQ. This CDR3 is built from 17 residues. The chain's CDR3 is CASSQDFSLPSTDTQYF. The CDR3 coding sequence is TGTGCCAGCAGCCAAGACTTCTCCCTTCCTAGCACAGATACGCAGTATTTT.

This clone was observed once. The genes are TRBV18 and TRBJ1-3; D remains ambiguous. This CDR3 is built from 17 residues. The germline CDR1 and CDR2 sequences are KGHSH and LQKENI. Trimming removed 2 bases from V and 0 bases from J, with 14 bases in between. CDR3 DNA: TGTGCCAGCTCACCATCTTTGGGCGGAGGCTCTGGAAACACCATATATTTT. As protein: CASSPSLGGGSGNTIYF.

The gene calls are TRBV6-5 and TRBJ2-1; 7 bases line up with TRBD2. CDR3 length: 15 amino acids. Per germline, CDR1 MNHEY and CDR2 SVGAGI. Trimming removed 6 bases from V and 7 bases from J; junction bases left unmatched: 12. DNA for the CDR3: TGTGCCAGCAGCCCCGCGGGGCGGGAGAGGAATGAGCAGTTCTTC. Translating it yields CASSPAGRERNEQFF.